This T cell receptor (beta chain) originates from a study of cytotoxic CD8 clonotypes in ibrutinib-treated CLL. Whole-study context: There were about 12 relapsed/refractory patients and around 15 treatment-naive patients, and roughly 18 were IGHV unmutated. General observations from the study: Public clonotypes proved infrequent, and on treatment they shrank or remained steady. Clonality climbed at ibrutinib response, then dropped toward baseline at progression.

Comment on this clone: Its antigen is still unknown.

The germline V gene has CDR1 SGHRS and CDR2 YFSETQ. V lost 6 bases and J lost 5; bases outside the gene matches: 4. The CDR3 totals 12 residues. Investigators sought sequencing depths of between 1 in 200,000 and 1 in 1 million T cells. Sequencing was performed with immunoSEQ multiplex PCR; in TCRdb, only in-frame clones are kept and a portion is missing. The sample lists roughly 300,000 clones; 60% to 80% were seen once. The sequenced sample was PBMCs, obtained at disease progression, from a patient treated with ibrutinib. The clonotype originates from a human donor with chronic lymphocytic leukemia. The chain combines TRBV5-1 with TRBJ2-5, with TRBD1 identical over 7 bases. This CDR3 is CASKQGPETQYF. The CDR3 nucleotides read TGCGCCAGCAAACAGGGGCCGGAGACCCAGTACTTC.